A single sample is the source of the 13 T cell receptor beta chains below, sequenced in a study of control samples from healthy donors and cancer patients. Only in-frame clones appear in the TCRdb table, and some are missing; sequencing was by immunoSEQ multiplex PCR. The sample lists 89,000 or so clones; 70% to 90% were seen once. The sequenced sample consisted of blood. These receptors originate from a man in his fifties in good health.

The rearrangement links TRBV9 to TRBJ2-1; 7 bases map to TRBD2. This CDR3 has 15 residues. The ends lost 4 bases at V and 2 bases at J; junction bases unmatched: 6. CDR1 is SGDLS, CDR2 YYNGEE, per germline. This CDR3 is CASSHQRGPYNEQFF. The CDR3 DNA sequence: TGTGCCAGCAGCCATCAGCGGGGCCCCTACAATGAGCAGTTCTTC.

V gene TRBV7-2 combines with J gene TRBJ2-1, with D possibly being TRBD1 (6 bases). Germline lookup yields CDR1 SGHTA and CDR2 FQGNSA. The germline V and J ends were trimmed by 4 bases and 4 bases, with 11 bases remaining between them. CDR3 length: 14 amino acids. The CDR3 protein is CASSWTVLYNEQFF. The CDR3 bases are TGTGCCAGCAGCTGGACAGTTTTATACAATGAGCAGTTCTTC.

The chain has TRBV18 and TRBJ1-1, with D unresolved. The V gene's germline CDR1 is KGHSH and CDR2 LQKENI. CDR3 length: 13 residues. V was shortened by 3 bases and J by 5 bases, with 10 bases between the two germline ends. As DNA, the CDR3 is TGTGCCAGCTCACCGGGCAGGCGAACTGAAGCTTTCTTT. Amino acid sequence: CASSPGRRTEAFF.

The J gene is TRBJ2-2, the V gene TRBV10-3; TRBD1 is a possible D gene (6 bases). The germline V and J ends were trimmed by 6 bases and 1 base, with 9 bases remaining between them. The CDR3 length is 14 residues. Germline CDR1 and CDR2: ENHRY and SYGVKD. The CDR3 DNA reads as TGTGCCATCAGAAGGGACAAGAACACCGGGGAGCTGTTTTTT. It codes for CAIRRDKNTGELFF.

V is TRBV2 and J is TRBJ1-1; D perhaps matches TRBD1 (6 bases). V shed 6 bases and J shed 1 base, with 9 bases lying between them. This CDR3 contains 13 residues. Looked up from germline, CDR1 is SNHLY and CDR2 is FYNNEI. The CDR3 reads CASRPQGNTEAFF. CDR3 bases: TGTGCCAGCAGGCCACAGGGGAACACTGAAGCTTTCTTT.

This rearrangement joins TRBV6-6 to TRBJ2-3, with 8 bases fitting TRBD2. The CDR3 has 12 amino acids. The V gene's germline CDR1 is MNHNY and CDR2 SVGAGI (reference sequence). As DNA, the CDR3 is TGTGCTTCGGGAGGGTACTCAGATACGCAGTATTTT. This gives the protein CASGGYSDTQYF.

The V call is TRBV4-3, the J call TRBJ2-1; the D gene is possibly TRBD2 (6 bases). V lost 1 base to trimming and J lost 10 bases, with 11 bases between them. The V gene's germline CDR1 is LGHNA and CDR2 YSLEER. The CDR3 has 13 residues. CDR3 protein: CASSQGLVREQFF. The CDR3 bases are TGCGCCAGCAGCCAAGGACTAGTGAGGGAGCAGTTCTTC.

The chain has TRBV15 and TRBJ2-1; 12 bases agree with TRBD2. Germline loops: CDR1 LNHNV, CDR2 YYDKDF (reference sequence). The CDR3 runs to 17 residues. V trimming: 4 bases; J trimming: 8 bases; junction bases outside the gene matches: 12. CDR3 coding DNA: TGTGCCACCAGCACCCCGAGACTAGCGGGGGCCACAGATGAGCAGTTCTTC. It specifies CATSTPRLAGATDEQFF.

V gene TRBV25-1 combines with J gene TRBJ2-1, with unresolved D. Looked up from germline, CDR1 is MGHDK and CDR2 is SYGVNS. This CDR3 has 12 residues. Trimming stripped 1 base from V and 5 bases from J, with 3 bases between. CDR3 residues: CASSEWNNEQFF. The CDR3 region has the DNA TGTGCCAGCAGTGAATGGAACAATGAGCAGTTCTTC.

This chain connects TRBV2 to TRBJ1-1, with TRBD1 matching over 10 bases. Per germline, CDR1 SNHLY and CDR2 FYNNEI. This CDR3 is 18 amino acids long. After removal of 2 bases from V and 10 bases from J, the junction contained 19 bases not matched to a gene. The CDR3 DNA reads TGTGCCAGCAGTGAACGGGAAAAGAATCTCGACAGGGGGCGCGGAGCTTTCTTT. Amino acid sequence: CASSEREKNLDRGRGAFF.

The chain couples TRBV5-1 to TRBJ2-1; perhaps TRBD2 as D (5 bases). Germline lookup yields CDR1 SGHRS and CDR2 YFSETQ. The CDR3 runs 14 residues. V lost 0 bases and J lost 8, with 12 bases in between. The CDR3 protein is CASSLEEALHEQFF. The DNA for the CDR3 is TGCGCCAGCAGCTTGGAGGAGGCTCTGCATGAGCAGTTCTTC.

The CDR3 region is CASRMDRASYEQYV. The DNA for the CDR3 is TGTGCCAGCAGAATGGACAGGGCCTCCTACGAGCAGTACGTC. V is TRBV6-5 and J is TRBJ2-7, with 8 bases identical to TRBD1. J lost 0 bases, V lost 6 bases, and 4 bases had no gene match. Germline V gene data show CDR1 as MNHEY and CDR2 as SVGAGI. The CDR3 totals 14 residues.

The CDR3 coding sequence is TGCGCCAGCAGCTCCGAGCGGGGGAACACTGAAGCTTTCTTT. It translates to CASSSERGNTEAFF. V is TRBV4-1 and J is TRBJ1-1; D gene unclear. V shed 5 bases and J shed 1 base, with 11 bases lying between them. Germline V lookup: CDR1 MGHRA, CDR2 YSYEKL. This CDR3 contains 14 residues.